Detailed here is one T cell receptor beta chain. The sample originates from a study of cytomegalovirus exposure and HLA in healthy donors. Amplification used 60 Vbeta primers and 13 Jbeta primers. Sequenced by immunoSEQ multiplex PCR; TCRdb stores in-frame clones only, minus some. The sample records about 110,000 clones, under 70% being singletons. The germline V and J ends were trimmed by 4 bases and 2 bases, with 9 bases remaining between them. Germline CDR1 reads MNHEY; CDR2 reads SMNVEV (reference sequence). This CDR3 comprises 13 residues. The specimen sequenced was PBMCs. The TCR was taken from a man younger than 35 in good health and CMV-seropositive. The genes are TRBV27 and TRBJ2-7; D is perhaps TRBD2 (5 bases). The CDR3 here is CASSWGVAYEQYF. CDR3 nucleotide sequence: TGTGCCAGCAGTTGGGGAGTCGCCTACGAGCAGTACTTC.